One sample yielded the 32 T cell receptor beta chains listed below, sequenced in a study of blood T cell repertoires in COVID-19. Profiling relied on immunoSEQ multiplex PCR, and the TCRdb table lists in-frame clones only, not all of them. The data hold 87,000 or so clones, with 80% to 90% observed a single time. Sequencing input: peripheral blood. These receptor sequences come from a man of 80 years or more with acute or convalescent COVID-19.

The chain employs TRBV7-2 and TRBJ2-7; weak D call: TRBD2 (5 bases). The CDR3 sequence is 17 residues long. Trimming shortened V by 2 bases and J by 6 bases, and 23 bases separated the two germline ends. Germline V lookup: CDR1 SGHTA, CDR2 FQGNSA. The CDR3 spells CASSLQAPALVGGEQYF. CDR3 coding DNA: TGTGCCAGCAGCTTACAGGCGCCTGCCCTGGTAGGAGGCGAGCAGTACTTC.

The rearrangement joins TRBV7-2 to TRBJ2-7; TRBD2 matches 8 bases. V gave up 5 bases and J gave up 3 bases; unmatched junction bases: 9. This CDR3 has 15 amino acids. Germline CDR1 SGHTA, CDR2 FQGNSA. This chain's CDR3 is CASSQRASGRYEQYF. The CDR3 DNA sequence: TGTGCCAGCAGCCAGAGGGCTAGCGGGCGCTACGAGCAGTACTTC. Full variable domain (rest looked up from reference TRBV7-2 and TRBJ2-7): GAGVSQSPSNKVTEKGKDVELRCDPISGHTALYWYRQSLGQGLEFLIYFQGNSAPDKSGLPSDRFSAERTGGSVSTLTIQRTQQEDSAVYLCASSQRASGRYEQYFGPGTRLTVT.

The J gene is TRBJ2-7, the V gene TRBV25-1; 7 bases are shared with TRBD1. The CDR3 is made up of 15 amino acids. The germline CDR1 and CDR2 sequences are MGHDK and SYGVNS. V lost 2 bases, J lost 0 bases, and 4 bases stayed unmatched. The CDR3 sequence is CASSEPGQNSYEQYF. The DNA for the CDR3 is TGTGCCAGCAGTGAACCGGGACAGAACTCCTACGAGCAGTACTTC.

This clone was seen a handful of times. The rearrangement uses TRBV4-3 and TRBJ2-5; D call uncertain. Germline values: CDR1 LGHNA, CDR2 YSLEER. V gave up 0 bases and J gave up 2 bases, with 7 bases separating them. This CDR3 is built from 14 residues. CDR3 in DNA: TGCGCCAGCAGCCAAGATCCCGTACAAGAGACCCAGTACTTC. Its protein is CASSQDPVQETQYF.

The chain recombines TRBV30 with TRBJ2-4; 7 bases are a match to TRBD1. V was clipped by 6 bases and J by 1 base; unmatched bases: 9. The CDR3 totals 15 residues. Germline V gives CDR1 GTSNPN, CDR2 SVGIG (reference sequence). The CDR3 is CACGDSLFAKNIQYF. In DNA form, the CDR3 reads TGTGCCTGCGGGGACAGTCTTTTCGCCAAAAACATTCAGTACTTC. Full variable domain (rest looked up from reference TRBV30 and TRBJ2-4): SQTIHQWPATLVQPVGSPLSLECTVEGTSNPNLYWYRQAAGRGLQLLFYSVGIGQISSEVPQNLSASRPQDRQFILSSKKLLLSDSGFYLCACGDSLFAKNIQYFGAGTRLSVL.

This chain links TRBV28 with TRBJ2-1; D perhaps matches TRBD2 (7 bases). Germline V gives CDR1 MDHEN, CDR2 SYDVKM. V lost 1 base and J 5 bases, leaving 24 bases between the germline ends. The CDR3 runs 19 residues. The CDR3 DNA reads TGTGCCAGCAGTTTATATCCGGGGGGCGCCGCGAATCCACACAATGAGCAGTTCTTC. Protein sequence: CASSLYPGGAANPHNEQFF.

The CDR3 sequence: CASSPQGASNYGYTF. In nucleotides, the CDR3 is TGCGCCAGCAGCCCACAGGGGGCATCTAACTATGGCTACACCTTC. The rearrangement joins TRBV5-1 to TRBJ1-2, with 9 bases fitting TRBD1. The J segment lost 0 bases and the V segment lost 4 bases, leaving 4 bases of the junction unmatched. Germline loops: CDR1 SGHRS, CDR2 YFSETQ. This CDR3 has 15 amino acids.

J is TRBJ1-1 and V is TRBV27; a weak D match, TRBD1 (6 bases). V was pared by 7 bases and J by 6 bases, with 18 bases between. The CDR3 is 14 residues long. Germline V gene data show CDR1 as MNHEY and CDR2 as SMNVEV (reference sequence). The CDR3 sequence is CASNPQGFVSEAFF. DNA of the CDR3: TGTGCCAGCAACCCACAGGGTTTTGTTTCTGAAGCTTTCTTT.

The chain has TRBV7-7 and TRBJ1-3; D perhaps matches TRBD1 (5 bases). CDR1 and CDR2 (germline): SSHAT, FNYEAQ (reference sequence). V was pared by 5 bases and J by 0 bases, with 8 bases between. The CDR3 consists of 14 residues. CDR3 sequence (DNA): TGTGCCAGCAGCCCCGACAGCTCTGGAAACACCATATATTTT. It yields the protein CASSPDSSGNTIYF.

The rearrangement links TRBV14 to TRBJ1-4; maybe TRBD1 (5 bases). Germline-derived CDR1 and CDR2 are SGHDN and FVKESK. V was clipped by 1 base and J by 8 bases, with 11 bases between them. The CDR3 has 14 residues. The CDR3 is CASSQGGVKEKLFF. In DNA, the CDR3 is TGTGCCAGCAGCCAAGGGGGGGTAAAAGAAAAACTGTTTTTT.

The V and J genes are TRBV6-2 or TRBV6-3 and TRBJ1-1; 10 positions agree with TRBD1. CDR3 length equals 14 residues. Germline V CDR1 and CDR2: MNHEY, SVGEGT. With V trimmed by 2 bases and J by 5 bases, 2 bases remained unmatched. DNA of the CDR3: TGTGCCAGCAGTTACGGACAGGGGGGTACTGAAGCTTTCTTT. Translated: CASSYGQGGTEAFF.

The V and J genes are TRBV9 and TRBJ2-3, with D tentatively TRBD1 (6 bases). The germline V and J ends were trimmed by 3 bases and 4 bases, with 12 bases remaining between them. The CDR3 loop spans 14 amino acids. Germline V gives CDR1 SGDLS, CDR2 YYNGEE. CDR3: CASSEVDSPDTQYF. CDR3 nucleotides: TGTGCCAGCAGCGAGGTGGACAGTCCAGATACGCAGTATTTT.

The chain is built from TRBV5-1 and TRBJ2-1; 10 nucleotides line up with TRBD1. Losses at the gene ends were 0 bases for V and 8 bases for J; bases not matched to a gene: 11. The germline CDR1 and CDR2 sequences are SGHRS and YFSETQ. The CDR3 is 17 residues long. The CDR3 here is CASSLALGQGIGDEQFF. Written as DNA, the CDR3 is TGCGCCAGCAGCTTGGCCCTGGGACAGGGGATAGGGGATGAGCAGTTCTTC.

This rearrangement joins TRBV14 to TRBJ2-1; the D gene is possibly TRBD2 (6 bases). V lost 0 bases and J 9 bases, leaving 18 bases between the germline ends. CDR3 length equals 16 residues. Germline CDR1 reads SGHDN; CDR2 reads FVKESK. DNA of the CDR3: TGTGCCAGCAGCCAAGATTGGAGGGATCCGGCATTTGAGCAGTTCTTC. This gives the protein CASSQDWRDPAFEQFF.

The rearrangement uses TRBV18 and TRBJ1-2, with D maybe TRBD1 (5 bases). CDR1 is KGHSH and CDR2 is LQKENI in the germline V gene. The CDR3 has 12 amino acids. With 3 bases removed from V and 6 bases from J, the gap between germline ends came to 8 bases. This CDR3 reads CASSPDSNGYTF. The DNA for the CDR3 is TGTGCCAGCTCACCCGACAGCAATGGCTACACCTTC.

The gene calls are TRBV2 and TRBJ1-2; the match to TRBD1 covers 7 bases. Germline CDR1 and CDR2: SNHLY and FYNNEI. Unmatched junction bases numbered 11, after V lost 6 bases and J lost 7 bases. This CDR3 spans 14 amino acids. The CDR3 DNA sequence: TGTGCCAGCAGCCCAAATACAGGGGAGATTGGCTACACCTTC. Protein: CASSPNTGEIGYTF. Drawing the rest from reference TRBV2 and TRBJ1-2, the complete variable domain is EPEVTQTPSHQVTQMGQEVILRCVPISNHLYFYWYRQILGQKVEFLVSFYNNEISEKSEIFDDQFSVERPDGSNFTLKIRSTKLEDSAMYFCASSPNTGEIGYTFGSGTRLTVV.

The V and J genes are TRBV2 and TRBJ1-3; tentative D call: TRBD1 (6 bases). There are 14 residues in the CDR3. Germline V CDR1 and CDR2: SNHLY, FYNNEI. Trimming shortened V by 7 bases and J by 0 bases, and 10 bases separated the two germline ends. CDR3 in amino acids: CASIKDSSGNTIYF. In DNA form, the CDR3 reads TGTGCCAGCATAAAGGACAGCTCTGGAAACACCATATATTTT. The full variable domain, rest sourced from reference TRBV2 and TRBJ1-3, is EPEVTQTPSHQVTQMGQEVILRCVPISNHLYFYWYRQILGQKVEFLVSFYNNEISEKSEIFDDQFSVERPDGSNFTLKIRSTKLEDSAMYFCASIKDSSGNTIYFGEGSWLTVV.

This chain uses TRBV5-8 with TRBJ2-1, with TRBD2 matching 9 bases. The CDR3 consists of 15 residues. V lost 4 bases to trimming and J lost 5 bases; unmatched junction nucleotides: 7. Germline CDR1 reads SGHTS; CDR2 reads YDEGEE. The CDR3 sequence: CASSPLRGGHNEQFF. In DNA form, the CDR3 reads TGTGCCAGCAGCCCGTTGCGGGGGGGACACAATGAGCAGTTCTTC.

V and J are TRBV7-9 and TRBJ1-4; D perhaps matches TRBD1 (5 bases). The CDR3 loop spans 14 amino acids. The V gene lost 1 base and the J gene lost 7 bases, with 10 bases spanning the gap. The germline gives CDR1 SEHNR, CDR2 FQNEAQ (reference sequence). The DNA for the CDR3 is TGTGCCAGCAGCTTAGGGACATTGGCTGAAAAACTGTTTTTT. It specifies CASSLGTLAEKLFF.

The J gene is TRBJ2-6, the V gene TRBV5-5; D might be TRBD1 (5 bases). CDR3 length: 18 amino acids. The V gene's germline CDR1 is SGHKS and CDR2 YYEKEE (reference sequence). V lost 1 base, J lost 2 bases, and 16 bases lay in between. CDR3 amino acids: CASSLIWTLGAGANVLTF. CDR3 DNA sequence: TGTGCCAGCAGCTTGATCTGGACACTTGGTGCTGGGGCCAACGTCCTGACTTTC.

V is TRBV2 and J is TRBJ2-1; TRBD2 might be the D (7 bases). Germline V CDR1 and CDR2: SNHLY, FYNNEI. V was cut by 11 bases and J by 8 bases, with 31 bases left in between. The length of the CDR3 is 17 residues. This CDR3 is CAQKGGIAPRDRYEQFF. In nucleotides, the CDR3 is TGTGCCCAAAAGGGGGGGATAGCCCCCAGAGATAGGTATGAGCAGTTCTTC. Variable domain in full (rest from reference TRBV2 and TRBJ2-1): EPEVTQTPSHQVTQMGQEVILRCVPISNHLYFYWYRQILGQKVEFLVSFYNNEISEKSEIFDDQFSVERPDGSNFTLKIRSTKLEDSAMYFCAQKGGIAPRDRYEQFFGPGTRLTVL.

The genes are TRBV19 and TRBJ1-5; perhaps TRBD1 as D (5 bases). Germline CDR1 and CDR2: LNHDA and SQIVND (reference sequence). With 5 bases removed from V and 0 bases from J, the gap between germline ends came to 14 bases. The CDR3 totals 16 residues. CDR3: CASSSSGEPSNQPQHF. CDR3 in DNA: TGTGCCAGTAGTTCCTCGGGGGAACCTAGCAATCAGCCCCAGCATTTT. Looking up the rest from reference TRBV19 and TRBJ1-5 gives the full variable domain: DGGITQSPKYLFRKEGQNVTLSCEQNLNHDAMYWYRQDPGQGLRLIYYSQIVNDFQKGDIAEGYSVSREKKESFPLTVTSAQKNPTAFYLCASSSSGEPSNQPQHFGDGTRLSIL.

The chain carries TRBV9 and TRBJ1-5, with a possible D match to TRBD1 (6 bases). V was trimmed by 3 bases and J by 3 bases, leaving 19 bases between them. CDR1 is SGDLS, CDR2 YYNGEE, per germline. The CDR3 length is 17 residues. Here the CDR3 reads CASSAPLQQGLNQPQHF. For the CDR3, the DNA is TGTGCCAGCAGCGCCCCCCTACAACAGGGTCTCAATCAGCCCCAGCATTTT. Using reference TRBV9 and TRBJ1-5 for the parts outside the CDR3, the full variable domain is DSGVTQTPKHLITATGQRVTLRCSPRSGDLSVYWYQQSLDQGLQFLIQYYNGEERAKGNILERFSAQQFPDLHSELNLSSLELGDSALYFCASSAPLQQGLNQPQHFGDGTRLSIL.

The chain joins TRBV4-1 to TRBJ2-3, with TRBD2 matching over 10 bases. V was clipped by 6 bases and J by 0 bases; unmatched bases: 3. CDR1 MGHRA and CDR2 YSYEKL come from the germline V gene. This CDR3 region has 15 residues. CDR3 sequence: CASSSSGRSTDTQYF. CDR3 nucleotides: TGCGCCAGCAGTTCTAGCGGGAGAAGCACAGATACGCAGTATTTT.

The J gene is TRBJ1-3, the V gene TRBV11-2; unclear D gene. The CDR3 is 14 residues long. V was pared by 5 bases and J by 0 bases, with 8 bases between. Germline values: CDR1 SGHAT, CDR2 FQNNGV. The CDR3 bases are TGTGCCAGCAGCGAACAAAGCTCTGGAAACACCATATATTTT. Translation: CASSEQSSGNTIYF. Full variable domain (outside the CDR3, taken from reference TRBV11-2 and TRBJ1-3): EAGVAQSPRYKIIEKRQSVAFWCNPISGHATLYWYQQILGQGPKLLIQFQNNGVVDDSQLPKDRFSAERLKGVDSTLKIQPAKLEDSAVYLCASSEQSSGNTIYFGEGSWLTVV.

The rearrangement uses TRBV25-1 and TRBJ1-2, with D possibly TRBD1 on 5 matching bases. Germline CDR1 reads MGHDK; CDR2 reads SYGVNS. The CDR3 is made up of 13 amino acids. V was cut by 4 bases and J by 2 bases, with 8 bases left in between. CDR3 DNA: TGTGCCAGCAGTGCGGCAGGGAACTATGGCTACACCTTC. Translating it yields CASSAAGNYGYTF.

The sample holds a few counts of this clone. The V call is TRBV7-2, the J call TRBJ1-5, with D possibly matching TRBD1 (6 bases). This CDR3 is 15 amino acids long. Per germline, CDR1 SGHTA and CDR2 FQGNSA. V dropped 2 bases and J dropped 4 bases, with 12 bases sitting between them. CDR3: CASSLNSGENQPQHF. The CDR3 nucleotides read TGTGCCAGCAGCTTAAATTCAGGGGAAAATCAGCCCCAGCATTTT.

The chain is built from TRBV7-2 and TRBJ2-3; TRBD1 aligns across 7 bases. CDR1 SGHTA and CDR2 FQGNSA come from the germline V gene. The CDR3 loop spans 14 amino acids. Losses at the gene ends were 3 bases for V and 2 bases for J; bases not matched to a gene: 2. CDR3: CASSFGTDTDTQYF. The DNA for the CDR3 is TGTGCCAGCAGCTTCGGGACAGACACAGATACGCAGTATTTT.

This clone has only a few counts. The chain couples TRBV30 to TRBJ2-6, with TRBD2 as a possible D gene (6 bases). The CDR3 spans 18 residues. Trimming removed 7 bases from V and 4 bases from J, with 26 bases in between. The germline gives CDR1 GTSNPN, CDR2 SVGIG (reference sequence). CDR3 nucleotide sequence: TGTGCCTTGAGATGGAGATCTTGGGCGGGATCGGGGGCCAACGTCCTGACTTTC. It translates to CALRWRSWAGSGANVLTF.

In its sample, this clone was seen once. The J gene is TRBJ1-1, the V gene TRBV24-1; the D gene is possibly TRBD1 (6 bases). Germline V gene sequence: CDR1 KGHDR, CDR2 SFDVKD. This CDR3 spans 11 amino acids. V gave up 3 bases and J gave up 12 bases, with 10 bases separating them. For the CDR3, the DNA is TGTGCCACCAGTGATACAGGGATAACTTTCTTT. Protein: CATSDTGITFF.

The V call is TRBV6-2 or TRBV6-3, the J call TRBJ1-5; 8 positions agree with TRBD1. Trimming took 4 bases from V and 5 from J; bases not matched to a gene: 4. The CDR3 contains 14 residues. Per germline, CDR1 MNHEY and CDR2 SVGEGT. The CDR3 spells CASSFGQGDQPQHF. The CDR3 DNA is TGTGCCAGCAGTTTTGGACAGGGTGATCAGCCCCAGCATTTT.

The chain employs TRBV11-2 and TRBJ2-5; no clear D gene. The ends were cut back, 4 bases at V and 4 bases at J, with 10 bases in the middle. CDR1 and CDR2 from the germline V gene are SGHAT and FQNNGV. The CDR3 sequence is 13 residues long. The CDR3: CASSWVRGETQYF. The CDR3 nucleotides are TGTGCCAGCAGCTGGGTTAGAGGAGAGACCCAGTACTTC. Drawing the rest from reference TRBV11-2 and TRBJ2-5, the complete variable domain is EAGVAQSPRYKIIEKRQSVAFWCNPISGHATLYWYQQILGQGPKLLIQFQNNGVVDDSQLPKDRFSAERLKGVDSTLKIQPAKLEDSAVYLCASSWVRGETQYFGPGTRLLVL.